A selection of T cell receptor beta chains follows, all from one sample in a study of blood T cell repertoires in COVID-19. TCRdb's copy holds only in-frame clones and misses some; the assay was immunoSEQ multiplex PCR. Of roughly 86,000 clones detected, approximately 82% appear once; the ten largest clones hold about 2.1%. The sample was peripheral blood. Receptors were obtained from a woman aged 70 to 79 with acute or convalescent COVID-19. Each CDR3 is given with its conserved first and last residue. A D gene is named only where the DNA matches it firmly. The listing skips clone size in some rows; elsewhere it reads once, few, many or a size class.

v_call: TRBV7-3; j_call: TRBJ2-5; d_call: -; clone_size: -; cdr3_nt: TGTGCCAGCAGCTTAGGGCTTGAAGAGACCCAGTACTTC; cdr3_aa: CASSLGLEETQYF
v_call: TRBV28; j_call: TRBJ1-1; d_call: -; clone_size: -; cdr3_nt: TGTGCCAGCAGTTCGGACAGTTATACTGAAGCTTTCTTT; cdr3_aa: CASSSDSYTEAFF
v_call: TRBV19; j_call: TRBJ1-4; d_call: -; clone_size: -; cdr3_nt: TGTGCCAGTAGTGAACAGTGGGCTAATGAAAAACTGTTTTTT; cdr3_aa: CASSEQWANEKLFF
v_call: TRBV11-2; j_call: TRBJ1-1; d_call: -; clone_size: -; cdr3_nt: TGTGCCAGCAGCCCTACCCGTTTAGCTGAAGCTTTCTTT; cdr3_aa: CASSPTRLAEAFF
v_call: TRBV5-1; j_call: TRBJ1-2; d_call: -; clone_size: -; cdr3_nt: TGCGCCAGCAGCTCTCCGTGGGCCTATGGCTACACCTTC; cdr3_aa: CASSSPWAYGYTF
v_call: TRBV11-3; j_call: TRBJ2-1; d_call: TRBD1; clone_size: -; cdr3_nt: TGTGCCAGCAGCTTTAGGGGACAGGGTTCCTACAATGAGCAGTTCTTC; cdr3_aa: CASSFRGQGSYNEQFF
v_call: TRBV2; j_call: TRBJ1-4; d_call: TRBD1; clone_size: -; cdr3_nt: TGTGCCAGCACCAGACCGGGACAGGGATTTGAAAAACTGTTTTTT; cdr3_aa: CASTRPGQGFEKLFF
v_call: TRBV29-1; j_call: TRBJ1-1; d_call: -; clone_size: -; cdr3_nt: TGCAGCGTGGCTGGACAGCTGAACACTGAAGCTTTCTTT; cdr3_aa: CSVAGQLNTEAFF
v_call: TRBV6-1; j_call: TRBJ1-2; d_call: -; clone_size: -; cdr3_nt: TGTGCCAGCAGTGAAGCGGGCGGGGATTTTGGCGGCTACACCTTC; cdr3_aa: CASSEAGGDFGGYTF
v_call: TRBV4-2; j_call: TRBJ1-4; d_call: TRBD1; clone_size: -; cdr3_nt: TGTGCCAGCAGCCGAACCGACAGGGGTGAGGAAAAACTGTTTTTT; cdr3_aa: CASSRTDRGEEKLFF
v_call: TRBV24-1; j_call: TRBJ2-2; d_call: TRBD1; clone_size: -; cdr3_nt: TGTGCCACCAGTGAGGGACAGGGAGTCACCGGGGAGCTGTTTTTT; cdr3_aa: CATSEGQGVTGELFF
v_call: TRBV25-1; j_call: TRBJ1-1; d_call: -; clone_size: -; cdr3_nt: TGTGCCACCAGTGGAGGGTTGCGGGCTGAAGCTTTCTTT; cdr3_aa: CATSGGLRAEAFF
v_call: TRBV7-3; j_call: TRBJ2-1; d_call: -; clone_size: few; cdr3_nt: TGTGCCAGCAGCCCCCAGCAGGGGTGGATCAATGAGCAGTTCTTC; cdr3_aa: CASSPQQGWINEQFF
v_call: TRBV11-3; j_call: TRBJ2-7; d_call: -; clone_size: -; cdr3_nt: TGTGCCAGCAGCTTGGGGCAGGTGCTCTCCTCCCGCGAGCAGTACTTC; cdr3_aa: CASSLGQVLSSREQYF
v_call: TRBV29-1; j_call: TRBJ2-7; d_call: TRBD2; clone_size: -; cdr3_nt: TGCAGCGTTGAAACCGGGGGGTACGAGCAGTACTTC; cdr3_aa: CSVETGGYEQYF
v_call: TRBV5-8; j_call: TRBJ1-1; d_call: -; clone_size: -; cdr3_nt: TGTGCCAGCAGCCTTCAGGTTGGGCGGGCAGCTTTCTTT; cdr3_aa: CASSLQVGRAAFF
v_call: TRBV2; j_call: TRBJ2-7; d_call: TRBD2; clone_size: -; cdr3_nt: TGTGCCAGTACTGGGACTAGCGGTACCTACGAGCAGTACTTC; cdr3_aa: CASTGTSGTYEQYF
v_call: TRBV2; j_call: TRBJ1-6; d_call: TRBD1; clone_size: -; cdr3_nt: TGTGCCAGCAGTCGGGACAGTAATTCACCCCTCCACTTT; cdr3_aa: CASSRDSNSPLHF
v_call: TRBV6-1; j_call: TRBJ1-5; d_call: -; clone_size: -; cdr3_nt: TGTGCCAGCAGTGAAAATAATTATAGCAATCAGCCCCAGCATTTT; cdr3_aa: CASSENNYSNQPQHF
v_call: TRBV6-6; j_call: TRBJ2-1; d_call: TRBD2; clone_size: -; cdr3_nt: TGTGCCAGCAAACGGGGGGGCCGGTACAATGAGCAGTTCTTC; cdr3_aa: CASKRGGRYNEQFF
v_call: TRBV7-9; j_call: TRBJ1-5; d_call: TRBD1; clone_size: -; cdr3_nt: TGTGCCAGCAGCTTAAACCGACAGGGTTTCAATCAGCCCCAGCATTTT; cdr3_aa: CASSLNRQGFNQPQHF
v_call: TRBV20-1; j_call: TRBJ1-1; d_call: TRBD1; clone_size: -; cdr3_nt: TGCAGTGCTCCAACAGGGGGTGAAGCTTTCTTT; cdr3_aa: CSAPTGGEAFF
v_call: TRBV7-3; j_call: TRBJ1-3; d_call: -; clone_size: -; cdr3_nt: TGTGCCAGCAGCCCCACGGGATCTGGAAACACCATATATTTT; cdr3_aa: CASSPTGSGNTIYF